These T cell receptor beta chains were read from a single sample in a study of T-cell reconstitution after alpha-beta-depleted transplantation in children. TCRdb analysed the PCR reads with MiXCR anew, one entry per CDR3 protein. The sample lists about 270,000 distinct CDR3 sequences, 9.9% seen once, with around 10% in the top ten. The sample in question was PBMCs from the stem cell graft donor, obtained from the stem cell graft. Receptors were obtained from a human donor who donated a stem cell graft to a child with SCID. CDR3s include the opening cysteine and the closing phenylalanine or tryptophan. Each record gives: clone size, J gene, V gene, D gene, CDR3 protein, CDR3 DNA. The D gene is left open where the match is weak. The listing skips clone size in some rows; elsewhere it reads once, few, many or a size class.

abundance: many
j_gene: TRBJ1-6
v_gene: TRBV12-3/TRBV12-4
d_gene: NA
CDR3aa: CASTPSGHNSPLHF
CDR3nt: TGTGCCAGCACCCCAAGCGGGCATAATTCACCCCTCCACTTT

abundance: many
j_gene: TRBJ2-4
v_gene: TRBV20-1
d_gene: TRBD2
CDR3aa: CSARETSGVHKAKNIQYF
CDR3nt: TGCAGTGCTAGGGAGACTAGCGGGGTCCATAAAGCCAAAAACATTCAGTACTTC

abundance: few
j_gene: TRBJ2-5
v_gene: TRBV7-2
d_gene: TRBD1
CDR3aa: CASSEPGQGKTQYF
CDR3nt: TGTGCCAGCAGCGAACCGGGACAGGGAAAGACCCAGTACTTC

abundance: few
j_gene: TRBJ1-1
v_gene: TRBV6-1
d_gene: TRBD1
CDR3aa: CASSIGWTGGNTEAFF
CDR3nt: TGTGCCAGCAGTATAGGTTGGACAGGGGGGAACACTGAAGCTTTCTTT

abundance: NA
j_gene: TRBJ2-1
v_gene: TRBV5-1
d_gene: TRBD1
CDR3aa: CASSLVGQGLVMLNEQFF
CDR3nt: TGCGCCAGCAGCTTGGTAGGACAGGGTCTAGTAATGTTGAATGAGCAGTTCTTC

abundance: NA
j_gene: TRBJ2-5
v_gene: TRBV4-1
d_gene: NA
CDR3aa: CASSQDIGQQETQYF
CDR3nt: TGCGCCAGCAGCCAAGATATAGGACAGCAAGAGACCCAGTACTTC

abundance: NA
j_gene: TRBJ2-2
v_gene: TRBV29-1
d_gene: NA
CDR3aa: CSVDNGVQTNTGELFF
CDR3nt: TGCAGCGTTGATAACGGGGTTCAGACGAACACCGGGGAGCTGTTTTTT

abundance: few
j_gene: TRBJ2-7
v_gene: TRBV6-1
d_gene: NA
CDR3aa: CAISGGVGGEQYF
CDR3nt: TGTGCCATCTCGGGTGGTGTTGGAGGCGAGCAGTACTTC

abundance: NA
j_gene: TRBJ1-2
v_gene: TRBV5-1
d_gene: NA
CDR3aa: CASSSGGPNYGYTF
CDR3nt: TGCGCCAGCAGCTCCGGGGGACCTAACTATGGCTACACCTTC

abundance: many
j_gene: TRBJ2-7
v_gene: TRBV24-1
d_gene: TRBD1
CDR3aa: CAPRDRKIYEQYF
CDR3nt: TGTGCCCCCCGGGACAGGAAGATATACGAGCAGTACTTC

abundance: few
j_gene: TRBJ2-7
v_gene: TRBV12-3/TRBV12-4
d_gene: TRBD1
CDR3aa: CASSLTGNYEQYF
CDR3nt: TGTGCCAGCAGCCTGACAGGGAACTACGAGCAGTACTTC

abundance: few
j_gene: TRBJ2-2
v_gene: TRBV6-1
d_gene: TRBD1
CDR3aa: CASMISDGTEGTGELFF
CDR3nt: TGTGCCAGCATGATATCGGACGGGACAGAGGGCACCGGGGAGCTGTTTTTT